This TCR beta chain comes out of a study of blood T cell repertoires in COVID-19. Here immunoSEQ multiplex PCR was the method, and the copy in TCRdb shows in-frame clones only, minus some. The profile covers 180,000 or so clones, with approximately 80% appearing a single time and 10% to 15% taken by the ten largest. Cohort 3 donors counted as recovered after two negative PCRs, clearance, or resolved symptoms. Germline values: CDR1 MDHEN, CDR2 SYDVKM. V was cut by 3 bases and J by 8 bases, with 10 bases left in between. The length of the CDR3 is 12 residues. This clone appeared a few times. Sequenced input: PBMCs or T cells enriched from blood (not recorded which). The chain couples TRBV28 to TRBJ1-1; perhaps TRBD1 as D (5 bases). The clonotype was recovered from a woman in her fifties or sixties who had recovered from COVID-19. CDR3 region: CASSLLGLEAFF. DNA of the CDR3: TGTGCCAGCAGTTTGTTGGGACTGGAAGCTTTCTTT.